The TCR beta chain under discussion was sequenced for a study of regulatory T cells in long-lasting Graves disease. Study summary: For under 3 months, newly diagnosed Graves' patients had been taking antithyroid drugs.

The CDR3 has 14 amino acids. Germline V gives CDR1 SGHVS, CDR2 FNYEAQ. Trimming cost V 5 bases and J 9 bases; bases outside gene matches: 7. The time point here: newly diagnosed GD, antithyroid drugs for less than 3 months. PBMC RNA was the source of the TCR library. Graves' disease diagnosis was established per American Thyroid Association guidelines. Through Arm-PCR of CDR3 regions and iRepertoire HTBI primers, TCR beta libraries were built. A single record per CDR3 protein comes from TCRdb applying MiXCR to the multiplex PCR reads. This table has roughly 350,000 distinct CDR3 sequences, approximately 15% appearing once. Only a few counts were recorded for this clonotype. This sample was shared with a second study, whose subject was T cells in Graves' hyperthyroidism and ophthalmopathy. In that study: Participants, patients aged 18 to 65, had newly diagnosed hyperthyroidism with a duration under 2 months.

Source: peripheral blood mononuclear cells (PBMCs), taken at new diagnosis, from a patient treated with antithyroid drugs. This sequence was found in a man aged 35-49 years with Graves disease. J is TRBJ2-7 and V is TRBV7-6; 13 bases match TRBD2. The CDR3 region has the DNA TGTGCCAGCAGCCCGACTAGCGGGGGGCCCGTGCAGTACTTC. Translating it yields CASSPTSGGPVQYF.